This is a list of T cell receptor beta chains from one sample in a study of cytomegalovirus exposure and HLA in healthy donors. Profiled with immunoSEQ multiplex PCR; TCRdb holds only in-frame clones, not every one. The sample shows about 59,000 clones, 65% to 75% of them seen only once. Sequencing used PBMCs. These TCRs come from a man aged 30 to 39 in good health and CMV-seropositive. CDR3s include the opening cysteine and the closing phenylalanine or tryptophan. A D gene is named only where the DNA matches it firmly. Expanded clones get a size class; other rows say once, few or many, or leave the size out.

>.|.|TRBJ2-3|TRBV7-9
TGTGCCAGCAGCTTACAGGGTAGTACGCAGTATTTT
CASSLQGSTQYF
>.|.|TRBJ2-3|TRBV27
TGTGCCAGCAAGAAATATGGCGGGGGCACAGATACGCAGTATTTT
CASKKYGGGTDTQYF
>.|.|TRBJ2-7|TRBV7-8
TGTGCCAGCAGCCACCCCCGGGACACCAGCTCCTACGAGCAGTACTTC
CASSHPRDTSSYEQYF
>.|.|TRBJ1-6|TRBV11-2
TGTGCCAGCAGCCGCCAGGGAGGTAATTCACCCCTCCACTTT
CASSRQGGNSPLHF
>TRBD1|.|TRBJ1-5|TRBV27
TGTGCCAGCAGTTTATCCGGGACAGGGGGTCAGCCCCAGCATTTT
CASSLSGTGGQPQHF
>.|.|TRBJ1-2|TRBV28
TGTGCCACCCTCTCCGGGGTGTGCCTGGAGACCTTC
CATLSGVCLETF
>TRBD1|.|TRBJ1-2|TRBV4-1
TGCGCCAGCAGCTCGGGACAGGGGGCTATAACTATGGGCTACACCTTC
CASSSGQGAITMGYTF
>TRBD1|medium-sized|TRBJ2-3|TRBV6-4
TGTGCCAGCAGTGACGGGACAGGGGGCTCAGATACGCAGTATTTT
CASSDGTGGSDTQYF
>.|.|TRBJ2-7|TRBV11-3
TGTGCCAGCAGTGACGGGTTTGGTGTGTACGAGCAGTACTTC
CASSDGFGVYEQYF
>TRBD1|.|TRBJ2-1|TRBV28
TGTGCCAGCAGGGAGGACAGGGAGTTTTCCAATGAGCAGTTCTTC
CASREDREFSNEQFF
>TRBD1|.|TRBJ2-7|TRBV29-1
TGCAGCGTTGCCCGGCCCAGGACAGGGGAGGACGAGCAGCACTTC
CSVARPRTGEDEQHF
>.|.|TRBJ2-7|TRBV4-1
TGCGCCAGCAGCCGATTGACGGGACTTCTCTACGAGCAGTACTTC
CASSRLTGLLYEQYF
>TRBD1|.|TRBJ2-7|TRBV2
TGTGCCAGCAGGGGACAGGGGGCTTCCTACGAGCAGTACTTC
CASRGQGASYEQYF
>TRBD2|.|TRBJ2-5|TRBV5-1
TGCGCCAGCAGCCCAGGGACTAGCGGGGGGAATCAAGAGACCCAGTACTTC
CASSPGTSGGNQETQYF
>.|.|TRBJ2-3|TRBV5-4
TGTGCCAGCAGCTTGGTCGGGGAAACAGATACGCAGTATTTT
CASSLVGETDTQYF
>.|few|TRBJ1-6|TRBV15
TGTGCCACCAGCAGGGAAGGGACTTTGGGTTCACCCCTCCACTTT
CATSREGTLGSPLHF